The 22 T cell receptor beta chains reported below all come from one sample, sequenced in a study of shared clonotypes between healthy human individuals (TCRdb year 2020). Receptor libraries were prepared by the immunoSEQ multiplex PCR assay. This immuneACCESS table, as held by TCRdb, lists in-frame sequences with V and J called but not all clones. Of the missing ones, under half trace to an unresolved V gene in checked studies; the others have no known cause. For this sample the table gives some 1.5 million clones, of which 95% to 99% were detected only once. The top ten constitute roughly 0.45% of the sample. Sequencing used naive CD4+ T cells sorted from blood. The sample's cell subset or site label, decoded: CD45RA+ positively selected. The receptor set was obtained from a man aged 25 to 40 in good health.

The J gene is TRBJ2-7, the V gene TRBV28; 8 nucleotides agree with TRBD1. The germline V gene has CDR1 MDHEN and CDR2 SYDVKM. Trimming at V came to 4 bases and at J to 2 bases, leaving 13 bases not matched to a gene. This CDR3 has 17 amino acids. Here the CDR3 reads CASSSLTGGLTTYEQYF. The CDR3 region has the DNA TGTGCCAGCAGTTCCCTCACAGGGGGGCTAACAACCTACGAGCAGTACTTC.

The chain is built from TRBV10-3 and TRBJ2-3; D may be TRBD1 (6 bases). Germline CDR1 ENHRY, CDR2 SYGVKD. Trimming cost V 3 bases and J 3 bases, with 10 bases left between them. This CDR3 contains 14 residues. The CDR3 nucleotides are TGTGCCATCAGTGACAGGGGCTGGACAGATACGCAGTATTTT. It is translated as CAISDRGWTDTQYF.

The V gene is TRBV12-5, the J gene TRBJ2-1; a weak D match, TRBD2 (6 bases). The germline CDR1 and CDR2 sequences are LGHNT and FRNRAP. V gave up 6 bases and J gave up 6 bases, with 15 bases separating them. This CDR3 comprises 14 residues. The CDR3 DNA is TGTGCTAGTGGCGGAGGGATCGGGTCCAATGAGCAGTTCTTC. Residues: CASGGGIGSNEQFF.

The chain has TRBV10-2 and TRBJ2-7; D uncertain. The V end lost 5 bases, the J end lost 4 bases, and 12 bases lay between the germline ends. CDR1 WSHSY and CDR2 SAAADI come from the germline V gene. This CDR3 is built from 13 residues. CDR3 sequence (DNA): TGCGCCAGCAGTCCAACATGGGGTTACGAGCAGTACTTC. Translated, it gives CASSPTWGYEQYF.

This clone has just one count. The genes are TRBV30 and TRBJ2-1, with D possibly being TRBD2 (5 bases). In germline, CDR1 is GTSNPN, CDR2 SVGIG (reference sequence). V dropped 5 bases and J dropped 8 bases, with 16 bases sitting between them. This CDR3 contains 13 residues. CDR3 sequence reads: CAWWASPGDEQFF. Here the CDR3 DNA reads TGTGCCTGGTGGGCTAGCCCCGGGGATGAGCAGTTCTTC. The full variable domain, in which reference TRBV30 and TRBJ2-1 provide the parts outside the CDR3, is SQTIHQWPATLVQPVGSPLSLECTVEGTSNPNLYWYRQAAGRGLQLLFYSVGIGQISSEVPQNLSASRPQDRQFILSSKKLLLSDSGFYLCAWWASPGDEQFFGPGTRLTVL.

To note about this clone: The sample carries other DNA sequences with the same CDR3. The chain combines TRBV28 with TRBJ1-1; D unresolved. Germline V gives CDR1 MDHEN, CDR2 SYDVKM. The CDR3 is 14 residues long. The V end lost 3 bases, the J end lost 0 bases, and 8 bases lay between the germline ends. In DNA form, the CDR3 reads TGTGCCAGCAGTTTGGGAGGGATGAACACTGAAGCTTTCTTT. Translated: CASSLGGMNTEAFF.

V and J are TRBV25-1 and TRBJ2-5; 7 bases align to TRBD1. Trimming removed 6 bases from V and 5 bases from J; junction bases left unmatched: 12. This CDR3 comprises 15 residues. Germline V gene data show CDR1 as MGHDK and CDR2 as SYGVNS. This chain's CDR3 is CASRGLRGRAETQYF. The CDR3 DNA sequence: TGTGCCAGCAGAGGTTTAAGGGGGCGGGCGGAGACCCAGTACTTC. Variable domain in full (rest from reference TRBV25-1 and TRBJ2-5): EADIYQTPRYLVIGTGKKITLECSQTMGHDKMYWYQQDPGMELHLIHYSYGVNSTEKGDLSSESTVSRIRTEHFPLTLESARPSHTSQYLCASRGLRGRAETQYFGPGTRLLVL.

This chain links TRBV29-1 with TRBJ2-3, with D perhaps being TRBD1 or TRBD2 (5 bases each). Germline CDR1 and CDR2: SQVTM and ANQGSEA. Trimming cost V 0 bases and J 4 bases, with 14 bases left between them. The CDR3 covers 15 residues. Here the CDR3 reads CSVEDRGDTPDTQYF. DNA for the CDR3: TGCAGCGTTGAAGATCGGGGCGACACCCCAGATACGCAGTATTTT.

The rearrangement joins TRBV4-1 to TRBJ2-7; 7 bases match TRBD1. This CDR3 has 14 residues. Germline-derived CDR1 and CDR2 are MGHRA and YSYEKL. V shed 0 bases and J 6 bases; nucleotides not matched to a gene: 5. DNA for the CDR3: TGCGCCAGCAGCCAAGATAGTAGGGGGCGCGAGCAGTACTTC. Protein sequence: CASSQDSRGREQYF.

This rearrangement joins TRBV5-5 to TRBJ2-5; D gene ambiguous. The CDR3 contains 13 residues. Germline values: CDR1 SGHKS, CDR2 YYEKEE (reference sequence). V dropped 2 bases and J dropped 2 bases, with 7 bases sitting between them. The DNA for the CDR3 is TGTGCCAGCAGCTTTCCTAGGCAAGAGACCCAGTACTTC. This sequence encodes CASSFPRQETQYF.

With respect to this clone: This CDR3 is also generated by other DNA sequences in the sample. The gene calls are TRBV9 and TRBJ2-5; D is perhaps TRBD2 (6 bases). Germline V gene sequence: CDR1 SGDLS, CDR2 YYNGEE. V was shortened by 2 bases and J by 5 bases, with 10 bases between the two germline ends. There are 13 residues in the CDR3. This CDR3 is CASSVGLAETQYF. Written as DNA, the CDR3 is TGTGCCAGCAGCGTGGGTCTAGCGGAGACCCAGTACTTC.

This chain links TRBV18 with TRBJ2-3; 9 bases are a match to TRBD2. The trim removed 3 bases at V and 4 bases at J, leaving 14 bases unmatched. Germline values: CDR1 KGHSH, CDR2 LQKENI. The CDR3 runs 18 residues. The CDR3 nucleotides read TGTGCCAGCTCACCCCAGAGGGCGGGAGGGCCTTCCGCAGATACGCAGTATTTT. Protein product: CASSPQRAGGPSADTQYF.

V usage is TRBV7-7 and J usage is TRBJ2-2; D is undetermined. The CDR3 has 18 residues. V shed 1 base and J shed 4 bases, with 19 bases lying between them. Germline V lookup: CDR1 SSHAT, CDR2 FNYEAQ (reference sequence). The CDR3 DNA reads TGTGCCAGCAGCTTAGAATTCGCTGAAGGAGCTTCCACCGGGGAGCTGTTTTTT. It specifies CASSLEFAEGASTGELFF.

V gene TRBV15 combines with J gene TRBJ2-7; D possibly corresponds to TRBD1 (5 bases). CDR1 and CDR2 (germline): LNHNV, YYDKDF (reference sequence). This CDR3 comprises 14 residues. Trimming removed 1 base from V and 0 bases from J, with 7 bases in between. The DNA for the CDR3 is TGTGCCACCAGCAGAGGACAGAACTCCTACGAGCAGTACTTC. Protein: CATSRGQNSYEQYF.

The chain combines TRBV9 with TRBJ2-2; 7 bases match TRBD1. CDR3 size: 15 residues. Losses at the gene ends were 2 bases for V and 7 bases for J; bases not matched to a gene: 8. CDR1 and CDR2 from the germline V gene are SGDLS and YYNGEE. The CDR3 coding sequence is TGTGCCAGCAGCGTGGCAGGGGGTTCCGGCGGGGAGCTGTTTTTT. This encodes CASSVAGGSGGELFF.

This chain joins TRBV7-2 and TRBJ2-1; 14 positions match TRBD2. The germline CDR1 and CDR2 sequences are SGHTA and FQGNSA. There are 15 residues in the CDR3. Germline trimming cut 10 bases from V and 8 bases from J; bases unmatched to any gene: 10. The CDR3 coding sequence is TGTGCCACGGGTCGACGACTAGCGGGAGGGCATGAGCAGTTCTTC. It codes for CATGRRLAGGHEQFF.

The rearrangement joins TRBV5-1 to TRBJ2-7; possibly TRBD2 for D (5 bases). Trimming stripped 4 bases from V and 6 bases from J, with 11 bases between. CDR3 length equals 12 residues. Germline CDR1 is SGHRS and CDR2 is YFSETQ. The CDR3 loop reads CASSTEGLEQYF. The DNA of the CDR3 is TGCGCCAGCAGCACCGAGGGTCTCGAGCAGTACTTC.

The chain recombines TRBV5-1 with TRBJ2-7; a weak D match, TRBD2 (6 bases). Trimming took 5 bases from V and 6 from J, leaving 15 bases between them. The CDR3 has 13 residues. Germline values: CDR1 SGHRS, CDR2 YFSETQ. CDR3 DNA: TGCGCCAGCAGGACGGCCGACGGGGGCGAGCAGTACTTC. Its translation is CASRTADGGEQYF.

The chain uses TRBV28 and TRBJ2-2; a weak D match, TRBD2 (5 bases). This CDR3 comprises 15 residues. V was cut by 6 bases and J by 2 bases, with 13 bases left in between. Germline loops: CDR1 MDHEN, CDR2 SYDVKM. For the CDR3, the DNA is TGTGCCAGCAGCCATGGAGGCCCCAACACCGGGGAGCTGTTTTTT. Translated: CASSHGGPNTGELFF.

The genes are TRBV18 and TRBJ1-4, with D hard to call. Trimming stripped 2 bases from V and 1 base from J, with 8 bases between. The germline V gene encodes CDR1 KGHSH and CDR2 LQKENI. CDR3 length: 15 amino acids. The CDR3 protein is CASSPTRGTNEKLFF. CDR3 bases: TGTGCCAGCTCACCAACCCGGGGAACTAATGAAAAACTGTTTTTT.

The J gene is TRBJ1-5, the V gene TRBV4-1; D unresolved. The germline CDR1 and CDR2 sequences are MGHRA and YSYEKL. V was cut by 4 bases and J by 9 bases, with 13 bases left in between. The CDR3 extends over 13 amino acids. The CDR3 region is CASSPLGISPQHF. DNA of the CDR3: TGCGCCAGCAGCCCCCTAGGGATCTCGCCCCAGCATTTT.

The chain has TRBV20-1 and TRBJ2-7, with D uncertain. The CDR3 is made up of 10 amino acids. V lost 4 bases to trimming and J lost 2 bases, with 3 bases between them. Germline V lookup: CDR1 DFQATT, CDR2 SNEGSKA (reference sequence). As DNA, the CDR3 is TGCAGTGCTAAAGCCTACGAGCAGTACTTC. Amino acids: CSAKAYEQYF.